A selection of T cell receptor beta chains follows, all from one sample in a study of cytomegalovirus exposure and HLA in healthy donors. TCRdb's table, derived via immunoSEQ multiplex PCR, lists solely in-frame clones and lacks some. The table lists 150,000 or so clones, over 60% of them singletons. Source material: PBMCs. These receptors came from a man aged 40-49 years in good health and CMV-seropositive. CDR3s include the opening cysteine and the closing phenylalanine or tryptophan. A D gene is named only where the DNA matches it firmly. Clone size appears in some rows only: once, few, many, or a class for an expanded clone.

j_gene | v_gene | d_gene | abundance | CDR3nt | CDR3aa
TRBJ2-1 | TRBV10-1 | - | - | TGCGCCAGCAGTGTAGCGCTTAGCTCCTACAATGAGCAGTTCTTC | CASSVALSSYNEQFF
TRBJ2-7 | TRBV6-5 | TRBD2 | - | TGTGCCAGCAGTTACTCCTCCGGACTAGTCTACGAGCAGTACTTC | CASSYSSGLVYEQYF
TRBJ1-1 | TRBV7-9 | - | - | TGTGCCAGCAGCTTAGATAGGGGAGGTGAAGCTTTCTTT | CASSLDRGGEAFF
TRBJ2-3 | TRBV13 | - | few | TGTGCCAGCAGGGAGGGGATAACAGATACGCAGTATTTT | CASREGITDTQYF
TRBJ1-2 | TRBV10-1 | TRBD1 | - | TGCGCCAGCAGTGAGGCAGGAGGGGGCGGCAACTATGGCTACACCTTC | CASSEAGGGGNYGYTF
TRBJ2-2 | TRBV4-2 | - | - | TGTGCCAGCAGCCTGAGCGGGGAGCTGTTTTTT | CASSLSGELFF
TRBJ2-3 | TRBV7-8 | TRBD2 | - | TGTGCCAGCAGCTTTTCATCGGCTAGCGGGCCAGGAAGGGATACGCAGTATTTT | CASSFSSASGPGRDTQYF
TRBJ2-1 | TRBV11-3 | - | once | TGTGCCAGCAGCTTAGGTGCGGACAATGAGCAGTTCTTC | CASSLGADNEQFF
TRBJ2-7 | TRBV6-1 | TRBD2 | - | TGTGCCAGCAGTGAAGTGGGTGGGCTAGCGGGAACCTACGAGCAGTACTTC | CASSEVGGLAGTYEQYF
TRBJ1-2 | TRBV7-9 | - | - | TGTTCCAGCAGCTTAGAGGCGGGGGGGAAGTATGGCTACACCTTC | CSSSLEAGGKYGYTF
TRBJ2-1 | TRBV4-3 | - | - | TGCGCCAGCAGCCAAGAGGTCAGCGGGCCCTACAATGAGCAGTTCTTC | CASSQEVSGPYNEQFF
TRBJ1-1 | TRBV30 | - | - | TGTGCCTGGAGTCGGGACACTGAAAACACTGAAGCTTTCTTT | CAWSRDTENTEAFF
TRBJ2-1 | TRBV4-3 | - | - | TGCGCCAGCAGCCAAGGAGGCGGCGTATTCGGTGAGCAGTTCTTC | CASSQGGGVFGEQFF